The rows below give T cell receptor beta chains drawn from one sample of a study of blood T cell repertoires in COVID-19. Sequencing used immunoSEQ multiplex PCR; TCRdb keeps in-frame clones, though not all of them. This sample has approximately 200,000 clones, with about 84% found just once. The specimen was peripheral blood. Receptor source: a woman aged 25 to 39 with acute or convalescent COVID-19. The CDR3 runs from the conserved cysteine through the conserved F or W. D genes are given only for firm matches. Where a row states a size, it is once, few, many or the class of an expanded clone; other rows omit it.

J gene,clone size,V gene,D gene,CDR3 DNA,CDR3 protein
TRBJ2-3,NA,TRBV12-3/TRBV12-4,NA,TGTGCCAGCAGGGTAGGGGGAACAGATACGCAGTATTTT,CASRVGGTDTQYF
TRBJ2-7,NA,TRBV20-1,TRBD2,TGCAGTGCTCGAGGCGGGGGGGAGCAGTACTTC,CSARGGGEQYF
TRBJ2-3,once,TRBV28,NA,TGTGCCAGCACTCCGGAGGCCGGCGAAGCAGATACGCAGTATTTT,CASTPEAGEADTQYF
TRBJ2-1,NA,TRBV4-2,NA,TGTGCCAGCAGCCCTGGCGGCGGTGAGCAGTTCTTC,CASSPGGGEQFF
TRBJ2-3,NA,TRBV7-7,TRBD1,TGTGCTAGCAGCTTAGGGGACAGGGCTCCTAGTCCTTACACAGATACGCAGTATTTT,CASSLGDRAPSPYTDTQYF
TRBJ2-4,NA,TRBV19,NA,TGTGCCAGTAGTATAGTACCGGTTTTGCTAGCCAAAAACATTCAGTACTTC,CASSIVPVLLAKNIQYF
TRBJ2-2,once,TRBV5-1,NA,TGCGCCAGCAGCTTGAGGCAGGCCGGGGAGCTGTTTTTT,CASSLRQAGELFF
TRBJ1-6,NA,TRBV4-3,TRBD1,TGCGCCAGCAGCCAAGAAAGGGGACAGGGGTATTCACCCCTCCACTTT,CASSQERGQGYSPLHF
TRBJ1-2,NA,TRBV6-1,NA,TGTGCCAGCAGTGAAGTCACCCAGGGTGACGGCTACACCTTC,CASSEVTQGDGYTF
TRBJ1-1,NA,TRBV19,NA,TGTGCCAGTAGTATCCAGGCCGGTCCCACTGAAGCTTTCTTT,CASSIQAGPTEAFF
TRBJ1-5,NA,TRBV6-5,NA,TGTGCCAGCAGTCGGGGTTACCGCAATCAGCCCCAGCATTTT,CASSRGYRNQPQHF
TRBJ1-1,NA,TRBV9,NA,TGTGCCAGCAGCTATAGGGGAAGTACTGAAGCTTTCTTT,CASSYRGSTEAFF
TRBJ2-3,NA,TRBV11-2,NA,TGTGCCAGCAGCTTAGGGACAATAGGGGCCACAGATACGCAGTATTTT,CASSLGTIGATDTQYF
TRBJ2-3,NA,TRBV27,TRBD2,TGTGCCAGCAGTTTGGCAGCGGGAGGGCTGCCCCCCACAGATACGCAGTATTTT,CASSLAAGGLPPTDTQYF
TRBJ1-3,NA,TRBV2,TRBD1,TGTGCCAGCAGCGGAGACAGGGGAAACTCGGGAAACACCATATATTTT,CASSGDRGNSGNTIYF
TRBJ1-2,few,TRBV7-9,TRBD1,TGTGCCAGCAGCTTACCCCAGGGTCGACAGGGGGGCTATGGCTACACCTTC,CASSLPQGRQGGYGYTF
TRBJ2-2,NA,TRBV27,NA,TGTGCCAGCAGTTTGTGGGGCAAGCTGGGGGAGCTGTTTTTT,CASSLWGKLGELFF